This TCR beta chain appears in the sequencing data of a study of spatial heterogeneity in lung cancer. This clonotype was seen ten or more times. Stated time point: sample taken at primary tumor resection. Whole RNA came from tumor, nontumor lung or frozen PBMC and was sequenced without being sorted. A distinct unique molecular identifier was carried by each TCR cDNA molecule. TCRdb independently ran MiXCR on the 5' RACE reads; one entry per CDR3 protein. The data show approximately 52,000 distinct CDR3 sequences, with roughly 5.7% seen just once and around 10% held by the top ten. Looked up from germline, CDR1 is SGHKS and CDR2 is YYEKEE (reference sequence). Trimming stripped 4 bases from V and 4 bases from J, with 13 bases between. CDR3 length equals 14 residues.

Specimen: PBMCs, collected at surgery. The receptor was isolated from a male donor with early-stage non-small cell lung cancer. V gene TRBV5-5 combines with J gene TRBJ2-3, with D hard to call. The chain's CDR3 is CASSRLEFPDTQYF. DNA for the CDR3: TGTGCCAGCAGCCGGTTAGAGTTTCCAGATACGCAGTATTTT.